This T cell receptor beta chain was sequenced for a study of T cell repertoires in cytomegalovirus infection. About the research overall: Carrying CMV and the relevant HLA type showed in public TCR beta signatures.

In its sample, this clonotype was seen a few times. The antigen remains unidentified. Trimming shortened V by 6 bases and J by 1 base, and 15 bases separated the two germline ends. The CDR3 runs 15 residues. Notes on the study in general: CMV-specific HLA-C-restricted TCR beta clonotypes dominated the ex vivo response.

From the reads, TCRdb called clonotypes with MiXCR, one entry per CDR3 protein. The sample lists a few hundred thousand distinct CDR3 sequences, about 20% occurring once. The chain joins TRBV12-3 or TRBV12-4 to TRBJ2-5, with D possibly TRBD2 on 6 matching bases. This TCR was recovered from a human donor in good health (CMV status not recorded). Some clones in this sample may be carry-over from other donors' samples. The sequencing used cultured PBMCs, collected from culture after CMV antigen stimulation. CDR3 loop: CASRAGTASQETQYF. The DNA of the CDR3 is TGTGCCAGCAGGGCCGGGACTGCCAGCCAAGAGACCCAGTACTTC.